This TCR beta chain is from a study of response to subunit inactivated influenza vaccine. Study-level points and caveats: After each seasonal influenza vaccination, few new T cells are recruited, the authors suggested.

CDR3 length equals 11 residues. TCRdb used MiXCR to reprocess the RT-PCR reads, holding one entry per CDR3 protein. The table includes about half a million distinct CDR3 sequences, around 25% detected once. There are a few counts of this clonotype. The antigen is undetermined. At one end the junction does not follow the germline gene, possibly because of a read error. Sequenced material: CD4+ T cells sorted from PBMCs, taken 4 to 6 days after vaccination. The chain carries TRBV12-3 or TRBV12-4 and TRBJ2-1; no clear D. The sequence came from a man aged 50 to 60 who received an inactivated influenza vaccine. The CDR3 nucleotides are TGTGCCAGCAAATCTTCAGGCCCGACGATCTTC. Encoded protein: CASKSSGPTIF.